This entry lists 4 T cell receptor beta chains sequenced from one sample in a study of control samples from healthy donors and cancer patients. Clones were read by immunoSEQ multiplex PCR, and TCRdb kept only the in-frame ones, dropping some. The table has about 51,000 clones, approximately 89% seen once. Sequences were obtained from PBMCs. These receptors were collected from a man aged 35-49 years with colorectal cancer.

J is TRBJ2-7 and V is TRBV11-2, with D possibly matching TRBD2 (5 bases). Germline CDR1 and CDR2: SGHAT and FQNNGV. V was cut by 8 bases and J by 2 bases, with 10 bases left in between. The CDR3 length is 12 residues. CDR3 residues: CASEGATYEQYF. The CDR3 region has the DNA TGTGCCAGCGAGGGCGCAACCTACGAGCAGTACTTC.

This rearrangement joins TRBV28 to TRBJ2-1, with 9 nucleotides matching TRBD2. Germline V gives CDR1 MDHEN, CDR2 SYDVKM. Trimming cost V 7 bases and J 7 bases; bases outside gene matches: 11. The CDR3 contains 15 residues. For the CDR3, the DNA is TGTGCCAGCAATCACGCCGGGACTAGCAGGAATGAGCAGTTCTTC. The encoded protein is CASNHAGTSRNEQFF.

V usage is TRBV9 and J usage is TRBJ2-3; 7 bases align to TRBD1. CDR1 is SGDLS and CDR2 is YYNGEE in the germline V gene. The CDR3 runs to 15 residues. Unmatched junction bases numbered 6, after V lost 5 bases and J lost 0 bases. This chain's CDR3 is CASRVGQKSTDTQYF. For the CDR3, the DNA is TGTGCCAGCAGAGTGGGACAGAAGAGCACAGATACGCAGTATTTT.

DNA for the CDR3: TGTGCCAGCAGTCGGGACAGGGAGTACGAGCAGTACTTC. Protein sequence: CASSRDREYEQYF. V is TRBV6-5 and J is TRBJ2-7; 9 bases align to TRBD1. The germline V gene has CDR1 MNHEY and CDR2 SVGAGI. The CDR3 loop spans 13 amino acids. Losses at the gene ends were 5 bases for V and 4 bases for J; bases not matched to a gene: 3.